The TCR beta chain under discussion was sequenced for a study of blood T cell repertoires in COVID-19. Study at large: The origin of the acute and convalescent COVID-19 samples was the United States, Italy and Spain.

Germline lookup yields CDR1 SQVTM and CDR2 ANQGSEA. The V and J ends lost 6 bases and 1 base, in that order; junction bases with no gene match: 9. The CDR3 length is 15 residues. Assignments of participants to cohorts depended upon their own reported clinical history. Generated by immunoSEQ multiplex PCR, the TCRdb table keeps only in-frame clones and is missing some. This sample carries more than 150,000 clones, about 80% of them seen once, and the ten largest clones take under 15%. Sequencing used PBMCs or T cells enriched from blood (not recorded which). This receptor was taken from a man aged 55 to 70 who had been exposed to COVID-19. This chain connects TRBV29-1 to TRBJ2-1, with 7 bases lining up with TRBD2. The CDR3 sequence: CSVIIPSGSYNEQFF. The DNA for the CDR3 is TGCAGCGTGATCATTCCTAGCGGATCCTACAATGAGCAGTTCTTC.